This T cell receptor beta chain emerged from a study of human T cells and chemical hapten exposure. Across the whole study: TCR yield per sample varied, mainly due to pooled library volumes.

Methods used by the authors: Sample TCR totals centred on a median of about 100,000, ranging roughly 23,224 to 700,000. MiXCR, applied by TCRdb to the RACE reads, yields one record per CDR3 protein. TCRdb, not the authors, supplied the V and J calls. Among 60,000 to 90,000 distinct CDR3 sequences, approximately 8.6% were seen once, and the ten largest hold about 1.7%. Per the germline V gene, CDR1 is ENHRY and CDR2 is SYGVKD. V shed 0 bases and J shed 2 bases, with 15 bases lying between them. The CDR3 extends over 17 amino acids. Noted time point: healthy volunteer bleed at 6 weeks. The study extracted total RNA from unfractionated whole blood. This clonotype was seen many times.

Sequenced: whole blood. This sequence originates from a female donor in good health. Some clones in this sample may be carry-over from other donors' samples. The chain recombines TRBV10-3 with TRBJ2-3; possibly TRBD1 for D (6 bases). The CDR3 DNA follows: TGTGCCATCAGTGAGTCGATCGACAGGTCCGACACAGATACGCAGTATTTT. This translates into CAISESIDRSDTDTQYF.